The 30 T cell receptor beta chains below were found in one sample sequenced in a study of cytomegalovirus exposure and HLA in healthy donors. The PCR made use of 60 Vbeta and 13 Jbeta primers. Clones were sequenced by immunoSEQ multiplex PCR, and TCRdb holds only the in-frame ones, with some missing. The data contain roughly 100,000 clones, approximately 84% of them seen just once; the ten biggest clones take up roughly 5.5%. The sequenced material came from PBMCs. These receptors came from a woman under 30 in good health and CMV-seropositive.

V and J are TRBV6-5 and TRBJ1-2; D uncertain. The V end lost 0 bases, the J end lost 6 bases, and 14 bases lay between the germline ends. Germline V gives CDR1 MNHEY, CDR2 SVGAGI. The CDR3 totals 15 residues. DNA of the CDR3: TGTGCCAGCAGTTACTCGAGACGTAGCGGCAATGGCTACACCTTC. Translating gives CASSYSRRSGNGYTF.

This clone is labeled as medium-sized (0.01 to 0.1%). This sequence joins TRBV5-1 and TRBJ1-2, with TRBD1 matching over 7 bases. CDR3 length: 14 amino acids. In germline, CDR1 is SGHRS, CDR2 YFSETQ. The ends lost 2 bases at V and 4 bases at J; junction bases unmatched: 5. CDR3 DNA sequence: TGCGCCAGCAGCTTAACCGGACAGGTCTATGGCTACACCTTC. Translation: CASSLTGQVYGYTF. Drawing the rest from reference TRBV5-1 and TRBJ1-2, the complete variable domain is KAGVTQTPRYLIKTRGQQVTLSCSPISGHRSVSWYQQTPGQGLQFLFEYFSETQRNKGNFPGRFSGRQFSNSRSEMNVSTLELGDSALYLCASSLTGQVYGYTFGSGTRLTVV.

V usage is TRBV2 and J usage is TRBJ2-5; 7 bases line up with TRBD2. V shed 1 base, J shed 4 bases, and the junction held 6 bases outside the gene matches. CDR3 size: 15 residues. Germline assignment: CDR1 SNHLY and CDR2 FYNNEI. CDR3 bases: TGTGCCAGCAGTGAAGGGCGCGGGGGAGGAGAGACCCAGTACTTC. Translation gives CASSEGRGGGETQYF.

This rearrangement joins TRBV7-6 to TRBJ2-5; perhaps TRBD1 as D (6 bases). The CDR3 spans 16 residues. The germline V and J ends were trimmed by 1 base and 0 bases, with 12 bases remaining between them. Germline assignment: CDR1 SGHVS and CDR2 FNYEAQ. The CDR3 region is CASSLEIGQHQETQYF. In DNA, the CDR3 is TGTGCCAGCAGCTTAGAGATAGGACAGCACCAAGAGACCCAGTACTTC.

The chain couples TRBV5-1 to TRBJ2-3; 11 bases map to TRBD2. The germline V gene encodes CDR1 SGHRS and CDR2 YFSETQ. V shed 6 bases and J 4 bases; nucleotides not matched to a gene: 7. The CDR3 loop spans 15 amino acids. CDR3 DNA: TGCGCCAGCACCGTAGCGGGGGGGCATGCAGATACGCAGTATTTT. It codes for CASTVAGGHADTQYF.

CDR3 DNA: TGTGCCACCTACCAGATAAATAGCGGGAGGGCCGGAGAGCAGTACTTC. This codes for CATYQINSGRAGEQYF. The V call is TRBV28, the J call TRBJ2-7, with 11 nucleotides matching TRBD2. The CDR3 loop spans 16 amino acids. Germline values: CDR1 MDHEN, CDR2 SYDVKM. V trimming: 10 bases; J trimming: 7 bases; junction bases outside the gene matches: 18.

The chain joins TRBV6-5 to TRBJ1-5, with 7 positions matching TRBD1. The germline CDR1 and CDR2 sequences are MNHEY and SVGAGI. The ends lost 5 bases at V and 2 bases at J; junction bases unmatched: 6. The length of the CDR3 is 15 residues. The CDR3 nucleotides are TGTGCCAGCAGTGGAGGGGGCTTAGGCAATCAGCCCCAGCATTTT. Amino acids: CASSGGGLGNQPQHF.

The chain recombines TRBV19 with TRBJ1-2, with D unclear. V was shortened by 5 bases and J by 4 bases, with 8 bases between the two germline ends. The germline V gene has CDR1 LNHDA and CDR2 SQIVND (reference sequence). This CDR3 is built from 12 residues. The CDR3 spells CASSPSPYGYTF. CDR3 nucleotide sequence: TGTGCCAGTAGTCCCTCTCCCTATGGCTACACCTTC.

The chain carries TRBV7-9 and TRBJ1-3; D remains unclear. CDR1 and CDR2 (germline): SEHNR, FQNEAQ (reference sequence). V dropped 2 bases and J dropped 4 bases, with 6 bases sitting between them. The CDR3 sequence is 13 residues long. The CDR3 region has the DNA TGTGCCAGCAGCTTAAGCTTCGGAAACACCATATATTTT. Translating it yields CASSLSFGNTIYF.

This rearrangement joins TRBV6-1 to TRBJ2-7, with D maybe TRBD1 (6 bases). CDR3 length: 20 residues. In germline, CDR1 is MNHNS, CDR2 SASEGT. V lost 2 bases and J 3 bases, leaving 29 bases between the germline ends. The CDR3 nucleotides are TGTGCCAGCAGTGAATGGTTTACGATGGAGAACAGGGAAAAGGGCTACGAGCAGTACTTC. It encodes CASSEWFTMENREKGYEQYF.

The CDR3 nucleotides read TGTGCCAGCAGTCCCCGATCGACAGGGTCCACCGGGGAGCTGTTTTTT. It codes for CASSPRSTGSTGELFF. The chain recombines TRBV7-2 with TRBJ2-2; 7 bases are a match to TRBD1. The germline CDR1 and CDR2 sequences are SGHTA and FQGNSA. Losses at the gene ends were 6 bases for V and 4 bases for J; bases not matched to a gene: 11. The CDR3 consists of 16 residues. Looking up the rest from reference TRBV7-2 and TRBJ2-2 gives the full variable domain: GAGVSQSPSNKVTEKGKDVELRCDPISGHTALYWYRQSLGQGLEFLIYFQGNSAPDKSGLPSDRFSAERTGGSVSTLTIQRTQQEDSAVYLCASSPRSTGSTGELFFGEGSRLTVL.

This sequence joins TRBV28 and TRBJ2-3; tentative D call: TRBD2 (5 bases). The V and J ends lost 6 bases and 2 bases respectively, with 12 bases between them. In germline, CDR1 is MDHEN, CDR2 SYDVKM. The CDR3 contains 14 residues. The CDR3 here is CASSSRGYTDTQYF. The CDR3 DNA sequence: TGTGCCAGCAGCAGTCGGGGTTACACAGATACGCAGTATTTT.

The sample holds one count of this clone. Germline and junction disagree at one end, which may indicate a read error. The chain combines TRBV7-7 with TRBJ2-5; the match to TRBD1 covers 10 bases. Germline lookup yields CDR1 SSHAT and CDR2 FNYEAQ (reference sequence). CDR3 size: 14 residues. The DNA of the CDR3 is TGTGCTAGCAGCCGGGGACAGGGGTCTCAGACCCAGTACTTC. It is translated as CASSRGQGSQTQYF.

This sequence joins TRBV28 and TRBJ2-5; 10 nucleotides line up with TRBD2. V shed 2 bases and J 4 bases; nucleotides not matched to a gene: 4. This CDR3 has 15 amino acids. CDR1 and CDR2 (germline): MDHEN, SYDVKM. For the CDR3, the DNA is TGTGCCAGCAGTTTAGGGCTAGCGGGAGCAGAGACCCAGTACTTC. It specifies CASSLGLAGAETQYF.

A word on this clone: One end of the junction is discordant with germline, which a read error may explain. The sample holds other DNA sequences that translate to the same CDR3. The chain is built from TRBV7-8 and TRBJ2-3, with D perhaps matching TRBD2 (5 bases). The CDR3 extends over 15 amino acids. Germline V gene lookup returns CDR1 SGHVS and CDR2 FQNEAQ. CDR3 residues: CASSLKTDFTDTQYF. The CDR3 nucleotides are TGTGCCAGTAGCTTAAAGACGGACTTCACAGATACGCAGTATTTT.

The gene calls are TRBV9 and TRBJ1-3; tentative D call: TRBD1 (5 bases). This CDR3 is 14 amino acids long. V was shortened by 1 base and J by 8 bases, with 13 bases between the two germline ends. Germline V gives CDR1 SGDLS, CDR2 YYNGEE. The CDR3 spells CASSVQGTGDTIYF. The CDR3 coding sequence is TGTGCCAGCAGCGTACAAGGGACGGGGGACACCATATATTTT.

The rearrangement joins TRBV30 to TRBJ2-3; 8 bases are shared with TRBD2. Germline CDR1 is GTSNPN and CDR2 is SVGIG (reference sequence). The ends lost 1 base at V and 2 bases at J; junction bases unmatched: 17. This CDR3 region has 19 residues. This chain's CDR3 is CAWSGRDIAGPFYTDTQYF. The CDR3 coding sequence is TGTGCCTGGAGTGGCAGGGACATAGCGGGACCCTTCTACACAGATACGCAGTATTTT. The full variable domain, completed using reference TRBV30 and TRBJ2-3, is SQTIHQWPATLVQPVGSPLSLECTVEGTSNPNLYWYRQAAGRGLQLLFYSVGIGQISSEVPQNLSASRPQDRQFILSSKKLLLSDSGFYLCAWSGRDIAGPFYTDTQYFGPGTRLTVL.

This chain links TRBV18 with TRBJ1-3; D gene uncertain. Germline CDR1 KGHSH, CDR2 LQKENI. V gave up 3 bases and J gave up 0 bases, with 12 bases separating them. The CDR3 runs to 16 residues. The DNA for the CDR3 is TGTGCCAGCTCACCCCTAGACTTGAGCTCTGGAAACACCATATATTTT. Encoded protein: CASSPLDLSSGNTIYF.

V is TRBV28 and J is TRBJ1-2; D is ambiguous. The CDR3 extends over 13 amino acids. With 6 bases removed from V and 7 bases from J, the gap between germline ends came to 15 bases. Germline assignment: CDR1 MDHEN and CDR2 SYDVKM. The CDR3 loop reads CASRFRRAGGYTF. CDR3 nucleotide sequence: TGTGCCAGCAGGTTCCGACGGGCGGGTGGCTACACCTTC.

V gene TRBV6-1 combines with J gene TRBJ1-1; D gene uncertain. Per the germline V gene, CDR1 is MNHNS and CDR2 is SASEGT. V lost 6 bases, J lost 1 base, and 6 bases lay in between. The CDR3 totals 12 residues. The CDR3 DNA follows: TGTGCCAGCAGGTTCAGGAACACTGAAGCTTTCTTT. This codes for CASRFRNTEAFF.

The chain employs TRBV6-5 and TRBJ1-1; a possible D gene is TRBD1 (6 bases). From germline, CDR1 is MNHEY and CDR2 SVGAGI. V lost 6 bases to trimming and J lost 0 bases, with 11 bases between them. The CDR3 runs 14 residues. CDR3: CASRTGWVNTEAFF. The CDR3 DNA sequence: TGTGCCAGCAGGACAGGATGGGTGAACACTGAAGCTTTCTTT.

This clone was found once. The sample has other DNA sequences that encode this CDR3 too. V is TRBV5-1 and J is TRBJ2-1; 7 bases fit TRBD2. V lost 4 bases to trimming and J lost 3 bases; unmatched junction nucleotides: 4. CDR1 and CDR2 (germline): SGHRS, YFSETQ. This CDR3 comprises 14 residues. The CDR3, as DNA: TGCGCCAGCAGCCAGGGAGGGAGCTACAATGAGCAGTTCTTC. Encoded protein: CASSQGGSYNEQFF.

V gene TRBV11-1 combines with J gene TRBJ1-1; the D gene is possibly TRBD1 (5 bases). The germline CDR1 and CDR2 sequences are SGHAT and FQDESV (reference sequence). V lost 3 bases and J 4 bases, leaving 12 bases between the germline ends. The CDR3 loop spans 14 amino acids. The CDR3 protein is CASSFARVGTEAFF. As DNA, the CDR3 is TGTGCCAGCAGCTTCGCCAGGGTCGGCACTGAAGCTTTCTTT.

The genes are TRBV9 and TRBJ2-1; 10 bases agree with TRBD2. CDR1 is SGDLS and CDR2 is YYNGEE in the germline V gene. The CDR3 length is 15 residues. The V gene end was trimmed by 0 bases and the J gene end by 12 bases; junction bases not matched to a gene: 9. The CDR3 nucleotides are TGTGCCAGCAGCGTAGGTACTAGCGGGGTTATGATGCAGTTCTTC. Its protein is CASSVGTSGVMMQFF. The entire variable domain, with the rest obtained from reference TRBV9 and TRBJ2-1, is as follows: DSGVTQTPKHLITATGQRVTLRCSPRSGDLSVYWYQQSLDQGLQFLIQYYNGEERAKGNILERFSAQQFPDLHSELNLSSLELGDSALYFCASSVGTSGVMMQFFGPGTRLTVL.

The chain combines TRBV4-1 with TRBJ2-5, with TRBD2 matching over 7 bases. The trim removed 0 bases at V and 2 bases at J, leaving 6 bases unmatched. Germline V gene lookup returns CDR1 MGHRA and CDR2 YSYEKL. This CDR3 is built from 16 residues. In DNA, the CDR3 is TGCGCCAGCAGCCAAGATCAGGCTAGCGGACAAGAGACCCAGTACTTC. Residues: CASSQDQASGQETQYF.

The rearrangement links TRBV5-1 to TRBJ2-3; a possible D gene is TRBD2 (6 bases). Germline-derived CDR1 and CDR2 are SGHRS and YFSETQ. With 1 base removed from V and 5 bases from J, the gap between germline ends came to 17 bases. The CDR3 sequence is 16 residues long. Here the CDR3 DNA reads TGCGCCAGCAGCTTGAGGGACTCAGGGTCGGGAGATACGCAGTATTTT. Translation gives CASSLRDSGSGDTQYF.

V is TRBV6-5 and J is TRBJ2-3; 11 positions match TRBD2. CDR1 is MNHEY, CDR2 SVGAGI, per germline. The CDR3 runs 14 residues. Germline trimming cut 5 bases from V and 5 bases from J; bases unmatched to any gene: 3. CDR3 sequence: CASSNGLAGDTQYF. The CDR3 coding sequence is TGTGCCAGCAGTAATGGACTAGCGGGAGATACGCAGTATTTT.

The chain couples TRBV6-5 to TRBJ1-1, with 7 bases that match TRBD1. The CDR3 consists of 13 residues. Germline CDR1 is MNHEY and CDR2 is SVGAGI. The ends lost 6 bases at V and 7 bases at J; junction bases unmatched: 8. CDR3 region: CASRKQGNLEAFF. The CDR3 coding sequence is TGTGCCAGCAGGAAACAGGGGAACCTTGAAGCTTTCTTT.

CDR3 in amino acids: CASSSLAGGPGEQYF. The CDR3 DNA reads as TGTGCCAGCAGCTCACTAGCGGGAGGGCCAGGCGAGCAGTACTTC. The V call is TRBV5-4, the J call TRBJ2-7; TRBD2 matches 13 bases. This CDR3 region has 15 residues. The germline V gene encodes CDR1 SGHNT and CDR2 YYREEE (reference sequence). J was trimmed by 6 bases and V by 3 bases; bases with no gene match: 6.

The V and J genes are TRBV10-1 and TRBJ1-6; TRBD1 matches at 7 bases. The CDR3 contains 17 residues. Germline V lookup: CDR1 WNHNN, CDR2 SYGVQD (reference sequence). J gave up 8 bases and V 7 bases, and 17 bases lay outside the gene matches. This CDR3 reads CASIVTGEPGTDSPLHF. The CDR3 DNA reads as TGCGCCAGCATTGTTACAGGGGAACCTGGGACGGATTCACCCCTCCACTTT.